Each of the 23 T cell receptor beta chains below was sequenced from the same sample in a study of technical replicates of blood from several donors. Libraries were prepared by immunoSEQ multiplex PCR; TCRdb keeps only in-frame clonotypes and omits some of them. The repertoire holds just over 95,000 clones, with less than 95% as singletons. The sequencing sample was made of T cells isolated from PBMCs. The receptors originated from a human donor in good health.

The chain combines TRBV20-1 with TRBJ2-1; weak D call: TRBD1 (6 bases). Germline values: CDR1 DFQATT, CDR2 SNEGSKA (reference sequence). The CDR3 consists of 11 residues. V gave up 5 bases and J gave up 8 bases, with 10 bases separating them. In nucleotides, the CDR3 is TGCAGTGCTGCAGGGGCTTATGAGCAGTTCTTC. Encoded protein: CSAAGAYEQFF.

The V and J genes are TRBV7-9 and TRBJ1-1; the D is unclear. The germline gives CDR1 SEHNR, CDR2 FQNEAQ (reference sequence). The CDR3 consists of 14 residues. The ends were cut back, 5 bases at V and 3 bases at J, with 13 bases in the middle. DNA of the CDR3: TGTGCCAGCAGCACCGGGGATCACCACACTGAAGCTTTCTTT. The encoded protein is CASSTGDHHTEAFF.

This chain connects TRBV7-2 to TRBJ1-2; 8 bases fit TRBD1. The CDR3 runs to 14 residues. CDR1 is SGHTA, CDR2 FQGNSA, per germline. V trimming: 4 bases; J trimming: 8 bases; junction bases outside the gene matches: 9. The CDR3 here is CASSYSRGLEGYTF. The CDR3, as DNA: TGTGCCAGCAGCTACTCCAGGGGGCTGGAAGGCTACACCTTC. The whole variable domain, filled in from reference TRBV7-2 and TRBJ1-2, reads GAGVSQSPSNKVTEKGKDVELRCDPISGHTALYWYRQSLGQGLEFLIYFQGNSAPDKSGLPSDRFSAERTGGSVSTLTIQRTQQEDSAVYLCASSYSRGLEGYTFGSGTRLTVV.

The chain links TRBV25-1 to TRBJ1-5; weak D call: TRBD1 (5 bases). Germline values: CDR1 MGHDK, CDR2 SYGVNS. This CDR3 is built from 13 residues. With 3 bases removed from V and 5 bases from J, the gap between germline ends came to 8 bases. In DNA, the CDR3 is TGTGCCAGCAGTGACAGGGTCTATCAGCCCCAGCATTTT. This encodes CASSDRVYQPQHF.

CDR3 nucleotide sequence: TGTGCCAGCAGCTTAAGTGGGAGCAATGAGCAGTTCTTC. Encoded protein: CASSLSGSNEQFF. This rearrangement joins TRBV7-3 to TRBJ2-1; D is possibly TRBD2 (5 bases). Germline V gene sequence: CDR1 SGHTA, CDR2 FQGTGA. The CDR3 has 13 amino acids. V shed 1 base and J shed 6 bases, with 7 bases lying between them.

The chain is built from TRBV7-2 and TRBJ1-2; 8 nucleotides align to TRBD1. The CDR3 sequence is 14 residues long. CDR1 and CDR2 from the germline V gene are SGHTA and FQGNSA. The J segment lost 7 bases and the V segment lost 0 bases, leaving 4 bases of the junction unmatched. The CDR3 coding sequence is TGTGCCAGCAGCTTAGCGACAGGGGCGGCTGGCTACACCTTC. Translating it yields CASSLATGAAGYTF.

The CDR3 DNA is TGTGCCAGCAAACAGGGAGCCTATGGCTACACCTTC. Protein sequence: CASKQGAYGYTF. This chain uses TRBV11-2 with TRBJ1-2; D is perhaps TRBD1 (6 bases). Germline CDR1 SGHAT, CDR2 FQNNGV. The CDR3 consists of 12 residues. The V end was cut by 7 bases, the J end by 4 bases, with 10 bases between.

This chain links TRBV6-5 with TRBJ1-1; D gene uncertain. With 0 bases removed from V and 7 bases from J, the gap between germline ends came to 18 bases. Germline-derived CDR1 and CDR2 are MNHEY and SVGAGI. CDR3 length equals 16 residues. The CDR3 nucleotides read TGTGCCAGCAGTTACTCGACTGCGGAACCCTACTTTGAAGCTTTCTTT. Its translation: CASSYSTAEPYFEAFF.

The V call is TRBV5-4, the J call TRBJ2-7; a possible D gene is TRBD1 (5 bases). Trimming shortened V by 2 bases and J by 0 bases, and 9 bases separated the two germline ends. Germline V gene data show CDR1 as SGHNT and CDR2 as YYREEE (reference sequence). The CDR3 spans 14 residues. CDR3: CASSLQESSYEQYF. The CDR3 DNA reads as TGTGCCAGCAGCTTACAGGAGAGCTCCTACGAGCAGTACTTC.

V gene TRBV10-3 combines with J gene TRBJ2-7, with D uncertain. Germline V CDR1 and CDR2: ENHRY, SYGVKD. The germline V and J ends were trimmed by 0 bases and 3 bases, with 12 bases remaining between them. CDR3 length equals 15 residues. The CDR3 spells CAISESIFASYEQYF. CDR3 DNA sequence: TGTGCCATCAGTGAGTCGATATTTGCTAGCTACGAGCAGTACTTC.

The chain combines TRBV7-9 with TRBJ2-1; TRBD1 matches at 8 bases. The CDR3 is 14 residues long. Germline values: CDR1 SEHNR, CDR2 FQNEAQ (reference sequence). Trimming cost V 2 bases and J 7 bases; bases outside gene matches: 4. CDR3 DNA: TGTGCCAGCAGCTTACCGACAGGGGCAAATGAGCAGTTCTTC. This codes for CASSLPTGANEQFF. The full variable domain, rest sourced from reference TRBV7-9 and TRBJ2-1, is DTGVSQNPRHKITKRGQNVTFRCDPISEHNRLYWYRQTLGQGPEFLTYFQNEAQLEKSRLLSDRFSAERPKGSFSTLEIQRTEQGDSAMYLCASSLPTGANEQFFGPGTRLTVL.

This clone was found once. The chain has TRBV14 and TRBJ2-1; D not resolved. CDR1 is SGHDN, CDR2 FVKESK, per germline. The CDR3 spans 12 residues. V lost 5 bases, J lost 4 bases, and 6 bases lay in between. CDR3 loop: CASSINYNEQFF. CDR3 DNA sequence: TGTGCCAGCAGCATTAATTACAATGAGCAGTTCTTC.

The rearrangement uses TRBV15 and TRBJ1-4, with a possible D match to TRBD1 (5 bases). The CDR3 sequence is 16 residues long. Germline CDR1 LNHNV, CDR2 YYDKDF (reference sequence). V lost 0 bases, J lost 5 bases, and 13 bases lay in between. The CDR3 DNA is TGTGCCACCAGCAGAGATAACCATTCAGGGAATGAAAAACTGTTTTTT. This codes for CATSRDNHSGNEKLFF.

The V call is TRBV27, the J call TRBJ1-2; a weak D match, TRBD1 (5 bases). Germline lookup yields CDR1 MNHEY and CDR2 SMNVEV (reference sequence). The V end was cut by 5 bases, the J end by 5 bases, with 18 bases between. CDR3 length: 15 residues. CDR3 sequence: CASSPRESRNYGYTF. The DNA of the CDR3 is TGTGCCAGCAGTCCCAGGGAATCAAGGAATTATGGCTACACCTTC.

The CDR3 loop is CASSTVSGIYGYTF. For the CDR3, the DNA is TGTGCCAGTAGCACAGTTTCAGGTATCTATGGCTACACCTTC. V gene TRBV19 combines with J gene TRBJ1-2; D ambiguous. CDR3 size: 14 residues. In germline, CDR1 is LNHDA, CDR2 SQIVND (reference sequence). V lost 6 bases and J 4 bases, leaving 15 bases between the germline ends.

V gene TRBV2 combines with J gene TRBJ2-3; 11 bases are shared with TRBD2. Trimming cost V 4 bases and J 4 bases; bases outside gene matches: 7. Per germline, CDR1 SNHLY and CDR2 FYNNEI. The CDR3 is 16 amino acids. CDR3 residues: CASSVAGGFPPDTQYF. The CDR3, as DNA: TGTGCCAGCAGTGTAGCGGGAGGGTTCCCCCCAGATACGCAGTATTTT.

The chain uses TRBV7-3 and TRBJ2-3; 11 bases match TRBD2. This CDR3 has 15 amino acids. V shed 3 bases, J shed 4 bases, and the junction held 3 bases outside the gene matches. The germline V gene has CDR1 SGHTA and CDR2 FQGTGA. This chain's CDR3 is CASSFTSGSPDTQYF. The CDR3, as DNA: TGTGCCAGCAGCTTTACTAGCGGGAGTCCAGATACGCAGTATTTT.

Only a few counts were recorded for this clone. This chain links TRBV19 with TRBJ1-5; 8 bases map to TRBD1. V dropped 6 bases and J dropped 3; count of bases not matched to a gene: 7. Germline-derived CDR1 and CDR2 are LNHDA and SQIVND (reference sequence). The CDR3 has 15 amino acids. The CDR3 protein is CASSSEDRVNQPQHF. CDR3 nucleotides: TGTGCCAGTAGCAGCGAGGACAGGGTCAATCAGCCCCAGCATTTT.

V usage is TRBV9 and J usage is TRBJ2-5, with a tentative D call TRBD2 (7 bases). This CDR3 has 15 residues. Germline values: CDR1 SGDLS, CDR2 YYNGEE. Trimming removed 0 bases at V and 4 bases at J, with 13 bases between. This chain's CDR3 is CASSVGGGGPETQYF. The CDR3, as DNA: TGTGCCAGCAGCGTAGGAGGGGGGGGGCCAGAGACCCAGTACTTC.

The chain carries TRBV2 and TRBJ2-5, with D possibly being TRBD1 (5 bases). Germline V gene sequence: CDR1 SNHLY, CDR2 FYNNEI. Deletions cut 5 bases from V and 3 bases from J, with 10 bases between. The CDR3 loop spans 13 amino acids. Here the CDR3 DNA reads TGTGCCAGCAGTCCAGGGATGAAAGAGACCCAGTACTTC. Protein: CASSPGMKETQYF.

The chain recombines TRBV10-3 with TRBJ2-3; TRBD2 aligns across 7 bases. Germline V gene sequence: CDR1 ENHRY, CDR2 SYGVKD. CDR3 length equals 14 residues. Germline trimming cut 8 bases from V and 5 bases from J; bases unmatched to any gene: 10. DNA of the CDR3: TGTGCCATCGGAGCGACTAGCCACGAAGATACGCAGTATTTT. Protein: CAIGATSHEDTQYF.

This chain uses TRBV2 with TRBJ2-5; no reliable D call. V dropped 8 bases and J dropped 7 bases, with 11 bases sitting between them. Germline values: CDR1 SNHLY, CDR2 FYNNEI. CDR3 size: 11 residues. The DNA of the CDR3 is TGTGCCAGCGGCAGCGAAGGGACCCAGTACTTC. It yields the protein CASGSEGTQYF. Full variable domain (remainder filled in from reference TRBV2 and TRBJ2-5): EPEVTQTPSHQVTQMGQEVILRCVPISNHLYFYWYRQILGQKVEFLVSFYNNEISEKSEIFDDQFSVERPDGSNFTLKIRSTKLEDSAMYFCASGSEGTQYFGPGTRLLVL.

The genes are TRBV7-8 and TRBJ1-2, with 7 nucleotides matching TRBD1. The CDR3 consists of 14 residues. CDR1 is SGHVS, CDR2 FQNEAQ, per germline. Trimming cost V 5 bases and J 8 bases; bases outside gene matches: 11. The CDR3: CASSLGTDRVGYTF. CDR3 nucleotide sequence: TGTGCCAGCAGCCTCGGGACTGACAGGGTCGGCTACACCTTC.